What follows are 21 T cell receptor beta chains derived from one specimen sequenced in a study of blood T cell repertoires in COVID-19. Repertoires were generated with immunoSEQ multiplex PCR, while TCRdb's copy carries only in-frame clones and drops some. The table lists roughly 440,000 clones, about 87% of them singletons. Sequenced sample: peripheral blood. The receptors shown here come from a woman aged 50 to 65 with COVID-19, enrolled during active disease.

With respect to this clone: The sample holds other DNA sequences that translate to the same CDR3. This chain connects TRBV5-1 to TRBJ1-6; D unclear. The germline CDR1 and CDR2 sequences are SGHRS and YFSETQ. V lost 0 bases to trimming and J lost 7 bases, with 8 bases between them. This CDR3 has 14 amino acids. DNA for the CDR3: TGCGCCAGCAGCTTGGGGCAGTCGAATTCACCCCTCCACTTT. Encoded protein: CASSLGQSNSPLHF.

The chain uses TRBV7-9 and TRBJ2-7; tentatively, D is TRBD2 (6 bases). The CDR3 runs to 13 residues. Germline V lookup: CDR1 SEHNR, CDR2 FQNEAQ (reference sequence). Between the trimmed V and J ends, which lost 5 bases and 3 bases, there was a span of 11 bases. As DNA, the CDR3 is TGTGCCAGCAGCACGGGGAGGAACTACGAGCAGTACTTC. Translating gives CASSTGRNYEQYF.

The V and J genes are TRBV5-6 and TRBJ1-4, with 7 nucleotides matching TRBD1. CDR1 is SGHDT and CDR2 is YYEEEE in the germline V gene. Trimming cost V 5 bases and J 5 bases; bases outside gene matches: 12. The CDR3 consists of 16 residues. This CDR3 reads CASSWRQGVNNEKLFF. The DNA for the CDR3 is TGTGCCAGCAGTTGGAGACAGGGTGTAAACAATGAAAAACTGTTTTTT. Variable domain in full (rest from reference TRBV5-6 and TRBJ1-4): DAGVTQSPTHLIKTRGQQVTLRCSPKSGHDTVSWYQQALGQGPQFIFQYYEEEERQRGNFPDRFSGHQFPNYSSELNVNALLLGDSALYLCASSWRQGVNNEKLFFGSGTQLSVL.

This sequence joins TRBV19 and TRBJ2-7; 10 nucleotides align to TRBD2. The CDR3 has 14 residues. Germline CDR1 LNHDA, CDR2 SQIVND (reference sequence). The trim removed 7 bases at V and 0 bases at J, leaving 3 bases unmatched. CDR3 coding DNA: TGTGCCAGTACCGCTAGCGGGGGCTCCTACGAGCAGTACTTC. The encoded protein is CASTASGGSYEQYF.

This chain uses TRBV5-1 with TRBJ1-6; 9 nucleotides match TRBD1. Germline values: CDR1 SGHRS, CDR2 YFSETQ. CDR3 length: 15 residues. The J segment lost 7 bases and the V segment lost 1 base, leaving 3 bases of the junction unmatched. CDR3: CASSLWDRENSPLHF. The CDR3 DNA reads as TGCGCCAGCAGCTTGTGGGACAGGGAAAATTCACCCCTCCACTTT.

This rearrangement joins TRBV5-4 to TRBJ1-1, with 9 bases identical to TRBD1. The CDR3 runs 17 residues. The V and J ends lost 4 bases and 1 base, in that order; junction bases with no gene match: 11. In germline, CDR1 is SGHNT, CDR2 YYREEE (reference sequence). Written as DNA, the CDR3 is TGTGCCAGCAGCGGGATACAGGGGGCGGGGAGGAACACTGAAGCTTTCTTT. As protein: CASSGIQGAGRNTEAFF.

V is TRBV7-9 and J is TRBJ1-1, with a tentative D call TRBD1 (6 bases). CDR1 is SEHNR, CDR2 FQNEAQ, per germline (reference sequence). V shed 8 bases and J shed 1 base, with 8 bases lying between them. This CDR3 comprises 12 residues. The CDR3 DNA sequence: TGTGCCAGCGGGGGCGCGAACACTGAAGCTTTCTTT. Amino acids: CASGGANTEAFF.

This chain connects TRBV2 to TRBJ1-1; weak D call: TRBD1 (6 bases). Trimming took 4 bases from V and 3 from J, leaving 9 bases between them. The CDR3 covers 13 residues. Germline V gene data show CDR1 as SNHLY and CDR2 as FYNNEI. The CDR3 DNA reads TGTGCCAGCAGTGGCTACAGGGACACTGAAGCTTTCTTT. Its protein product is CASSGYRDTEAFF.

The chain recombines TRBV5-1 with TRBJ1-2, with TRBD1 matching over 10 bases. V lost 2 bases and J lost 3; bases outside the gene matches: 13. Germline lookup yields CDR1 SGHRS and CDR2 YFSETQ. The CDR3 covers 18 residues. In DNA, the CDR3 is TGCGCCAGCAGCTTCCCCGGGACAGGGGAGGGAGAATACTATGGCTACACCTTC. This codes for CASSFPGTGEGEYYGYTF.

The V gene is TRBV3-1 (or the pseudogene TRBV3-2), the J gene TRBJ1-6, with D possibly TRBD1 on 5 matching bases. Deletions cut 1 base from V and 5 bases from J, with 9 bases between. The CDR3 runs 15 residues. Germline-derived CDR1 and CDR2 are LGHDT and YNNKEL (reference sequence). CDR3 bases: TGTGCCAGCAGCCAAGGCAGGGTAAATAATTCACCCCTCCACTTT. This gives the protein CASSQGRVNNSPLHF.

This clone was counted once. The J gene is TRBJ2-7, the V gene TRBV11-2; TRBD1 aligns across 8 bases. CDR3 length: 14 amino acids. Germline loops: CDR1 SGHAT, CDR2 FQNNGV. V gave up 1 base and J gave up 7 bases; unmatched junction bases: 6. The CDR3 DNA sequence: TGTGCCAGCAGCTTAGGGCAGGGGGCGGAAGAGCAGTACTTC. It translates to CASSLGQGAEEQYF. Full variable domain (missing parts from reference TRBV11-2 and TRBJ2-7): EAGVAQSPRYKIIEKRQSVAFWCNPISGHATLYWYQQILGQGPKLLIQFQNNGVVDDSQLPKDRFSAERLKGVDSTLKIQPAKLEDSAVYLCASSLGQGAEEQYFGPGTRLTVT.

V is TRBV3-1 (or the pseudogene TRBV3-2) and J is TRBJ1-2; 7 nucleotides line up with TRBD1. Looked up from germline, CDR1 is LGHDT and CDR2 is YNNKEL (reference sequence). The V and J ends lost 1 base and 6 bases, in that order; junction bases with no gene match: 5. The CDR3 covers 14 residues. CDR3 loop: CASSQGETGNGYTF. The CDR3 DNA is TGTGCCAGCAGCCAAGGAGAGACAGGGAATGGCTACACCTTC.

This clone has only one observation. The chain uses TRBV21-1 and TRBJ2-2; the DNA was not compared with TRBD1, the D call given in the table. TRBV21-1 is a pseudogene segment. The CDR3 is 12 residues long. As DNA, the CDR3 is TGTGCCAGCAGCAAACAGGGCGGGGAGCTGTTTTTT. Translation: CASSKQGGELFF.

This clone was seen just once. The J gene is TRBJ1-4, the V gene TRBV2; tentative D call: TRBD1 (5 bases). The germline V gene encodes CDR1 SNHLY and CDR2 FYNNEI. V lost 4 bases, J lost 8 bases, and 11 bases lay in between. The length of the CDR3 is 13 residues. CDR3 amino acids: CASSVGEEEKLFF. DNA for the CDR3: TGTGCCAGCAGTGTAGGGGAAGAGGAAAAACTGTTTTTT.

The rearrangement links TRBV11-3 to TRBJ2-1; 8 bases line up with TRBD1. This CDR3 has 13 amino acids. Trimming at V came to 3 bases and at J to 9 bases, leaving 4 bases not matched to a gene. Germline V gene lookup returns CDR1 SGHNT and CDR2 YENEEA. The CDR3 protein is CASSLDRAVEQFF. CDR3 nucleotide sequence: TGTGCCAGCAGCTTGGACAGGGCGGTTGAGCAGTTCTTC.

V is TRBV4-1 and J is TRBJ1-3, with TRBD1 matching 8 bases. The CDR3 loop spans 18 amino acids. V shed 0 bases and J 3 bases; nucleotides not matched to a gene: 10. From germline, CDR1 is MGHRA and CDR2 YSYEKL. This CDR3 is CASSQDGQGADIGNTIYF. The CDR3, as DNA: TGCGCCAGCAGCCAAGATGGTCAGGGGGCGGATATTGGAAACACCATATATTTT.

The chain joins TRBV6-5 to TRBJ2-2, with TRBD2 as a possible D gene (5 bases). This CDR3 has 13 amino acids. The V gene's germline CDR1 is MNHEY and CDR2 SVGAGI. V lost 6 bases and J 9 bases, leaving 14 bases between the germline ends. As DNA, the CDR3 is TGTGCCAGCAGCGCCGGGGTTTCTAGGGAGCTGTTTTTT. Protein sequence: CASSAGVSRELFF.

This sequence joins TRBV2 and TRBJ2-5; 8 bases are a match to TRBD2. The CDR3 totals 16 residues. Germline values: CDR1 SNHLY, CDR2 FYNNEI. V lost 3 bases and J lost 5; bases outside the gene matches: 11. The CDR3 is CASSDGGATTGETQYF. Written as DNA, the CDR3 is TGTGCCAGCAGTGACGGGGGGGCCACCACCGGGGAGACCCAGTACTTC.

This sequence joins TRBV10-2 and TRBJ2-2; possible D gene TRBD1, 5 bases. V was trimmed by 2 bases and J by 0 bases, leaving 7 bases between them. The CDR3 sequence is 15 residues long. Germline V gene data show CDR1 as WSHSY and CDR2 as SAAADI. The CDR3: CASSERTSNTGELFF. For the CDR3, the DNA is TGCGCCAGCAGTGAGAGGACATCGAACACCGGGGAGCTGTTTTTT.

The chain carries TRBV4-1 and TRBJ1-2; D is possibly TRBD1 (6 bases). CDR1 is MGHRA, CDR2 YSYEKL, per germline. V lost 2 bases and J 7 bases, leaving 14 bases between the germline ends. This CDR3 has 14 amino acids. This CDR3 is CASSQLRGASGYTF. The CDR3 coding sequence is TGCGCCAGCAGCCAATTGCGGGGGGCGTCTGGCTACACCTTC.

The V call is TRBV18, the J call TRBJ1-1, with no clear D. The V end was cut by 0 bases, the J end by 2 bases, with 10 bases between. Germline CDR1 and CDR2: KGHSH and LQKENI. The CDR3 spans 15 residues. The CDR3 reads CASSPPVRYNTEAFF. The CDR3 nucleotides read TGTGCCAGCTCACCACCGGTACGGTATAACACTGAAGCTTTCTTT.